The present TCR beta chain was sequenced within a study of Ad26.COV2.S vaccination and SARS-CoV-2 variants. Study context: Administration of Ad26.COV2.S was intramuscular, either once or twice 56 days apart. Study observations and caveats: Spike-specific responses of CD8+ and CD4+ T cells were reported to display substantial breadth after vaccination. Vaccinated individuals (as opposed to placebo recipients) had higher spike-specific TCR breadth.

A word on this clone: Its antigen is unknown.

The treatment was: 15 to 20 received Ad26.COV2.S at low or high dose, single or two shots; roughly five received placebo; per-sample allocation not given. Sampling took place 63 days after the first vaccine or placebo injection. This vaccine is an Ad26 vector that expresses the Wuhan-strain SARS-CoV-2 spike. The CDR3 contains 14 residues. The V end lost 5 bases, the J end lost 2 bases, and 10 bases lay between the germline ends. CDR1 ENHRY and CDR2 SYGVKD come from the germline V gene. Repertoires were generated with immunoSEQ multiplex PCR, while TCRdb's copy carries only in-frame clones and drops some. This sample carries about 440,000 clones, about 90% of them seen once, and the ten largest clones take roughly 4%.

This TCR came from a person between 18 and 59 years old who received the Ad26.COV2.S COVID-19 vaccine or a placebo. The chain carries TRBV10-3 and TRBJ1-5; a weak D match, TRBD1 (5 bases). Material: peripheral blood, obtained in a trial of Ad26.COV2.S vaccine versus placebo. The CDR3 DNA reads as TGTGCCATCAGTCAGGGTTTGGGCAATCAGCCCCAGCATTTT. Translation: CAISQGLGNQPQHF.